This passage covers 25 T cell receptor beta chains from one sample sequenced in a study of neurological immune-mediated disorders. TCRdb analysed the 5' RACE reads with MiXCR anew, one entry per CDR3 protein. The table has fewer than 30,000 distinct CDR3 sequences, 10% to 15% seen once. The sample comprised PBMCs. These receptors all stem from an older woman with HTLV-1-associated myelopathy (HAM/TSP).

The chain links TRBV7-6 to TRBJ2-7; TRBD1 matches at 8 bases. The germline V gene encodes CDR1 SGHVS and CDR2 FNYEAQ. V lost 4 bases to trimming and J lost 5 bases; unmatched junction nucleotides: 4. This CDR3 region has 13 residues. CDR3: CASSSGDRNEQYF. The CDR3 DNA sequence: TGTGCCAGCAGCTCCGGGGACAGGAACGAGCAGTACTTC. The full variable domain, completed using reference TRBV7-6 and TRBJ2-7, is GAGVSQSPRYKVTKRGQDVALRCDPISGHVSLYWYRQALGQGPEFLTYFNYEAQQDKSGLPNDRFSAERPEGSISTLTIQRTEQRDSAMYRCASSSGDRNEQYFGPGTRLTVT.

A word on this clonotype: No DNA is shown, since the ends of the CDR3 on it are uncertain; the CDR3 is the one TCRdb lists. V is TRBV5-6 and J is TRBJ2-1; the table's D call, TRBD2, was not checked against the DNA. The CDR3 is 22 amino acids in total, end residues counted. The germline gives CDR1 SGHDT, CDR2 YYEEEE. This CDR3 is CASSFYICSAHARTSANNEQFF.

This clonotype appeared many times. V is TRBV20-1 and J is TRBJ2-5; no reliable D call. The V end was cut by 5 bases, the J end by 5 bases, with 21 bases between. Germline V gene data show CDR1 as DFQATT and CDR2 as SNEGSKA (reference sequence). This CDR3 comprises 15 residues. The CDR3 bases are TGCAGTGCTCACAAAGGATGGGGTATAGTGGAGACCCAGTACTTC. It specifies CSAHKGWGIVETQYF.

This clonotype is deemed medium-sized. The rearrangement uses TRBV20-1 and TRBJ2-1, with D perhaps TRBD1 (6 bases). V was pared by 1 base and J by 7 bases, with 20 bases between. CDR1 is DFQATT and CDR2 is SNEGSKA in the germline V gene (reference sequence). This CDR3 spans 16 amino acids. Here the CDR3 DNA reads TGCAGTGCTAGAGTTTCAAGGGGGAGTCTAAAGAATGAGCAGTTCTTC. Translating gives CSARVSRGSLKNEQFF.

In this sample, this clonotype turned up many times. This chain connects TRBV2 to TRBJ2-7, with unresolved D. The CDR3 runs to 12 residues. In germline, CDR1 is SNHLY, CDR2 FYNNEI. The ends were cut back, 4 bases at V and 6 bases at J, with 10 bases in the middle. CDR3 sequence reads: CASSGVRGEQYF. The CDR3 DNA is TGTGCCAGCAGTGGGGTCAGAGGCGAGCAGTACTTC.

This clonotype was found many times. The chain joins TRBV20-1 to TRBJ2-7, with TRBD1 identical over 8 bases. Germline V CDR1 and CDR2: DFQATT, SNEGSKA (reference sequence). The CDR3 extends over 13 amino acids. With V trimmed by 3 bases and J by 1 base, 2 bases remained unmatched. The chain's CDR3 is CSASGDRSYEQYF. The CDR3 DNA reads as TGCAGTGCTAGCGGGGACAGGTCCTACGAGCAGTACTTC.

A few counts support this clonotype. The rearrangement links TRBV19 to TRBJ1-6; D remains unclear. The CDR3 has 14 residues. V gave up 7 bases and J gave up 7 bases, with 14 bases separating them. In germline, CDR1 is LNHDA, CDR2 SQIVND (reference sequence). CDR3 in amino acids: CASTREVGNSPLHF. The DNA for the CDR3 is TGTGCCAGTACGAGGGAGGTGGGAAATTCACCCCTCCACTTT.

This clonotype was observed many times. The chain is built from TRBV10-3 and TRBJ1-4; D unclear. V dropped 8 bases and J dropped 3 bases, with 10 bases sitting between them. The CDR3 has 13 amino acids. The V gene's germline CDR1 is ENHRY and CDR2 SYGVKD. The CDR3 region is CAIGEASNEKLFF. The CDR3 DNA sequence: TGTGCCATCGGGGAGGCCTCTAATGAAAAACTGTTTTTT.

This clonotype has at least ten counts. The chain joins TRBV5-6 to TRBJ1-2; D might be TRBD1 (5 bases). Looked up from germline, CDR1 is SGHDT and CDR2 is YYEEEE. Trimming removed 3 bases from V and 0 bases from J, with 9 bases in between. CDR3 length equals 14 residues. This CDR3 is CASSWDSANYGYTF. The CDR3 DNA follows: TGTGCCAGCAGCTGGGACTCGGCTAACTATGGCTACACCTTC. The full variable domain, completed using reference TRBV5-6 and TRBJ1-2, is DAGVTQSPTHLIKTRGQQVTLRCSPKSGHDTVSWYQQALGQGPQFIFQYYEEEERQRGNFPDRFSGHQFPNYSSELNVNALLLGDSALYLCASSWDSANYGYTFGSGTRLTVV.

This clonotype has ten or more counts. Here the CDR3 DNA reads TGCAGTGCGGCAGGAGGCAATCAGCCCCAGCATTTT. Its protein product is CSAAGGNQPQHF. The chain is built from TRBV20-1 and TRBJ1-5; D is uncertain. Trimming pared 6 bases from V and 2 bases from J, leaving 8 bases between. Germline V CDR1 and CDR2: DFQATT, SNEGSKA (reference sequence). The CDR3 consists of 12 residues.

This clonotype was observed at least ten times. The gene calls are TRBV7-9 and TRBJ1-1; TRBD1 might be the D (5 bases). Trimming cost V 4 bases and J 5 bases, with 14 bases left between them. The CDR3 covers 14 residues. Germline CDR1 SEHNR, CDR2 FQNEAQ (reference sequence). The CDR3 protein is CASSSDRWGTEAFF. The CDR3 DNA is TGTGCCAGCAGCTCCGACCGTTGGGGGACTGAAGCTTTCTTT.

This clonotype was counted at least ten times. The V and J genes are TRBV27 and TRBJ2-1, with TRBD1 matching 8 bases. Losses at the gene ends were 4 bases for V and 0 bases for J; bases not matched to a gene: 2. Germline CDR1 reads MNHEY; CDR2 reads SMNVEV (reference sequence). The CDR3 contains 15 residues. Here the CDR3 DNA reads TGTGCCAGCAGTTCCAGGGGGCTCTCCTACAATGAGCAGTTCTTC. Its translation: CASSSRGLSYNEQFF.

This clonotype was seen repeatedly, ten times or more. The chain uses TRBV7-2 and TRBJ1-3, with 9 bases aligning to TRBD1. This CDR3 has 16 amino acids. V was pared by 4 bases and J by 2 bases, with 6 bases of the junction left unmatched. In germline, CDR1 is SGHTA, CDR2 FQGNSA. Here the CDR3 reads CASSSLRQGAGNTIYF. CDR3 DNA sequence: TGTGCCAGCAGCTCCCTCCGACAGGGGGCTGGAAACACCATATATTTT. Complete variable domain (other parts from reference TRBV7-2 and TRBJ1-3): GAGVSQSPSNKVTEKGKDVELRCDPISGHTALYWYRQSLGQGLEFLIYFQGNSAPDKSGLPSDRFSAERTGGSVSTLTIQRTQQEDSAVYLCASSSLRQGAGNTIYFGEGSWLTVV.

This clonotype was detected many times. The chain links TRBV5-1 to TRBJ2-1; TRBD2 might be the D (5 bases). Germline CDR1 is SGHRS and CDR2 is YFSETQ. This CDR3 has 16 amino acids. Trimming stripped 5 bases from V and 0 bases from J, with 15 bases between. In DNA, the CDR3 is TGCGCCAGCAGTATTGGAGGCGGCAGCTCCTACAATGAGCAGTTCTTC. Its protein is CASSIGGGSSYNEQFF.

The sample holds many counts of this clonotype. The CDR3 nucleotides are TGTGCCAGCAGCCTGGGGCTCAATCAGCCCCAGCATTTT. Its translation: CASSLGLNQPQHF. The V and J genes are TRBV11-3 and TRBJ1-5; D is perhaps TRBD1 (5 bases). Deletions cut 5 bases from V and 3 bases from J, with 8 bases between. The CDR3 spans 13 residues. The germline gives CDR1 SGHNT, CDR2 YENEEA.

This clonotype ranks as medium-sized. The chain combines TRBV11-3 with TRBJ2-5; 8 bases map to TRBD2. Germline CDR1 and CDR2: SGHNT and YENEEA. The CDR3 totals 13 residues. The CDR3: CASGGQIQETQYF. CDR3 coding DNA: TGTGCAAGCGGGGGCCAGATCCAAGAGACCCAGTACTTC. Looking up the rest from reference TRBV11-3 and TRBJ2-5 gives the full variable domain: EAGVVQSPRYKIIEKKQPVAFWCNPISGHNTLYWYLQNLGQGPELLIRYENEEAVDDSQLPKDRFSAERLKGVDSTLKIQPAELGDSAVYLCASGGQIQETQYFGPGTRLLVL.

There are many counts of this clonotype. The V and J genes are TRBV29-1 and TRBJ2-5, with D maybe TRBD1 (5 bases). V lost 7 bases, J lost 0 bases, and 15 bases lay in between. This CDR3 contains 14 residues. CDR1 is SQVTM, CDR2 ANQGSEA, per germline. CDR3 loop: CSAKLRGHQETQYF. The CDR3 region has the DNA TGCAGCGCTAAATTAAGGGGCCACCAAGAGACCCAGTACTTC.

This clonotype was seen a single time. This clone may be a read error of a much larger clone one base away. This chain connects TRBV7-7 to TRBJ2-3; unclear D gene. CDR1 is SSHAT, CDR2 FNYEAQ, per germline (reference sequence). The CDR3 spans 14 residues. For the CDR3, the DNA is TGTGCCAGCAGCTTAGCCCCGGTGGGAAATACGAAGTATTTT. It specifies CASSLAPVGNTKYF.

This clonotype was recorded many times. The V call is TRBV12-3 or TRBV12-4, the J call TRBJ2-7; 11 bases map to TRBD2. The CDR3 length is 17 residues. Trimming took 7 bases from V and 2 from J; bases not matched to a gene: 13. The CDR3 is CASKGASGRRPTYEQYF. The CDR3 DNA sequence: TGTGCCAGCAAGGGGGCTAGCGGGAGGCGGCCTACCTACGAGCAGTACTTC.

This chain uses TRBV5-1 with TRBJ2-2, with 10 bases that match TRBD2. The CDR3 consists of 15 residues. J was trimmed by 3 bases and V by 4 bases; bases with no gene match: 3. The germline V gene has CDR1 SGHRS and CDR2 YFSETQ. The CDR3 DNA reads as TGCGCCAGCAGCGCGACTAGCGGGTACACCGGGGAGCTGTTTTTT. It encodes CASSATSGYTGELFF.

The table lists this clonotype with many counts. This chain connects TRBV5-1 to TRBJ2-6; 7 nucleotides agree with TRBD1. The V gene's germline CDR1 is SGHRS and CDR2 YFSETQ. This CDR3 has 15 residues. The J segment lost 2 bases and the V segment lost 2 bases, leaving 1 base of the junction unmatched. This CDR3 is CASSLTGAGANVLTF. Here the CDR3 DNA reads TGCGCCAGCAGCTTAACAGGGGCTGGGGCCAACGTCCTGACTTTC.

This clonotype was detected many times. This rearrangement joins TRBV3-1 to TRBJ1-5; D gene ambiguous. V was shortened by 1 base and J by 0 bases, with 10 bases between the two germline ends. Germline CDR1 LGHDT, CDR2 YNNKEL (reference sequence). The length of the CDR3 is 16 residues. Here the CDR3 reads CASSQGLAYSNQPQHF. CDR3 DNA: TGTGCCAGCAGCCAAGGGTTAGCTTATAGCAATCAGCCCCAGCATTTT. The variable domain in full, completed from reference TRBV3-1 and TRBJ1-5, reads DTAVSQTPKYLVTQMGNDKSIKCEQNLGHDTMYWYKQDSKKFLKIMFSYNNKELIINETVPNRFSPKSPDKAHLNLHINSLELGDSAVYFCASSQGLAYSNQPQHFGDGTRLSIL.

The CDR3 bases are TGCAGTGCTAGAGCCCGGGGAGACTATGGCTACACCTTC. Its protein is CSARARGDYGYTF. The V and J genes are TRBV20-1 and TRBJ1-2; D remains ambiguous. The length of the CDR3 is 13 residues. Germline-derived CDR1 and CDR2 are DFQATT and SNEGSKA (reference sequence). Trimming took 1 base from V and 3 from J, leaving 9 bases between them.

This clonotype was seen repeatedly, ten times or more. For the CDR3, the DNA is TGTGCCACCAGTGGCGCCGGGACAGGGGACTACGAGCAGTACTTC. This encodes CATSGAGTGDYEQYF. The rearrangement joins TRBV24-1 to TRBJ2-7; 10 nucleotides align to TRBD1. In germline, CDR1 is KGHDR, CDR2 SFDVKD. The V gene end was trimmed by 5 bases and the J gene end by 3 bases; junction bases not matched to a gene: 6. The CDR3 consists of 15 residues.

This chain joins TRBV6-2 or TRBV6-3 and TRBJ2-7; tentative D call: TRBD1 (6 bases). The CDR3 contains 15 residues. Looked up from germline, CDR1 is MNHEY and CDR2 is SVGEGT. V dropped 2 bases and J dropped 2 bases, with 13 bases sitting between them. CDR3 sequence: CASSYGQGPTYEQYF. Written as DNA, the CDR3 is TGTGCCAGCAGTTACGGGCAGGGGCCCACCTACGAGCAGTACTTC.